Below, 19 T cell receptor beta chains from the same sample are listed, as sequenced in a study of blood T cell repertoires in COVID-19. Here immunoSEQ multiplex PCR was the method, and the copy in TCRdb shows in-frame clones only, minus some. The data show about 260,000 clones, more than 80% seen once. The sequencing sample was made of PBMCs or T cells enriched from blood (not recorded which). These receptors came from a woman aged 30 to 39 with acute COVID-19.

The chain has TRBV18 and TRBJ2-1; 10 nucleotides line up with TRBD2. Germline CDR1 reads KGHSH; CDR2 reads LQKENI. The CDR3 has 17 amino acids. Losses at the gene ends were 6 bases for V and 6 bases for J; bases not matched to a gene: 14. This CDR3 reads CASSPGLAGELGNEQFF. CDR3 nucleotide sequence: TGTGCCAGCTCCCCTGGTCTAGCGGGAGAACTTGGCAATGAGCAGTTCTTC.

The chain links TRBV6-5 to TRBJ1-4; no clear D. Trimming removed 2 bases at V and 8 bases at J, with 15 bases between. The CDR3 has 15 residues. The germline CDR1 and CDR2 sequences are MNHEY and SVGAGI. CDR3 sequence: CASSYGDTFGEKLFF. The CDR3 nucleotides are TGTGCCAGCAGTTACGGCGACACTTTCGGCGAAAAACTGTTTTTT.

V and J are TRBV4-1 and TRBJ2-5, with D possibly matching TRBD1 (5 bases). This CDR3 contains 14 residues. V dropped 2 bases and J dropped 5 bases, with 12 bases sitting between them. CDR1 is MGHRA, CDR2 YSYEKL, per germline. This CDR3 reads CASSQFSRAETQYF. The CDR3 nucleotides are TGCGCCAGCAGCCAATTCTCCAGGGCGGAGACCCAGTACTTC.

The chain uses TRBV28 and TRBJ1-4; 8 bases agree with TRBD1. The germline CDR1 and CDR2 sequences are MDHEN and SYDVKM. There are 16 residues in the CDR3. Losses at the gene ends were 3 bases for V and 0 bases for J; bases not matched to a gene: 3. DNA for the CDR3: TGTGCCAGCAGTTTCGAGACAGGGGCAACTAATGAAAAACTGTTTTTT. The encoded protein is CASSFETGATNEKLFF. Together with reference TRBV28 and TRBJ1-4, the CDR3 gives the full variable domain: DVKVTQSSRYLVKRTGEKVFLECVQDMDHENMFWYRQDPGLGLRLIYFSYDVKMKEKGDIPEGYSVSREKKERFSLILESASTNQTSMYLCASSFETGATNEKLFFGSGTQLSVL.

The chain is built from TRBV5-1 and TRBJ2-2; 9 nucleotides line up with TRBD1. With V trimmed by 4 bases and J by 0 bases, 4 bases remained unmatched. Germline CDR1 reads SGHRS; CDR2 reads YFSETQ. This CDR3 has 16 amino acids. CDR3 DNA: TGCGCCAGCAGCCGACAGGGGGGAGCGAACACCGGGGAGCTGTTTTTT. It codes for CASSRQGGANTGELFF.

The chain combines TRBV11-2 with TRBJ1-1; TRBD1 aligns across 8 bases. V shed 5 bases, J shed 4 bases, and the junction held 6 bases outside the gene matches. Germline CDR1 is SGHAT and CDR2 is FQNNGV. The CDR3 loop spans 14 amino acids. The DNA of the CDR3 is TGTGCCAGCAGCCTACAGGGGGGAGGCACTGAAGCTTTCTTT. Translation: CASSLQGGGTEAFF. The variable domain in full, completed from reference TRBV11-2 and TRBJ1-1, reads EAGVAQSPRYKIIEKRQSVAFWCNPISGHATLYWYQQILGQGPKLLIQFQNNGVVDDSQLPKDRFSAERLKGVDSTLKIQPAKLEDSAVYLCASSLQGGGTEAFFGQGTRLTVV.

In nucleotides, the CDR3 is TGTGCCAGCAGCCAAGATAGATCACCCCTCCACTTT. It yields the protein CASSQDRSPLHF. The chain is built from TRBV3-1 (or the pseudogene TRBV3-2) and TRBJ1-6; D is uncertain. Trimming removed 0 bases from V and 10 bases from J, with 4 bases in between. Germline CDR1 is LGHDT and CDR2 is YNNKEL (reference sequence). This CDR3 is 12 amino acids long.

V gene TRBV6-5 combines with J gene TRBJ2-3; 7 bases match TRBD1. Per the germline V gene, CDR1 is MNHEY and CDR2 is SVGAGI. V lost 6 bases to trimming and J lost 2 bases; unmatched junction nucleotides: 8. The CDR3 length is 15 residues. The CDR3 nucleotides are TGTGCCAGCAGGCATCCGGGACAGCCCACAGATACGCAGTATTTT. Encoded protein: CASRHPGQPTDTQYF.

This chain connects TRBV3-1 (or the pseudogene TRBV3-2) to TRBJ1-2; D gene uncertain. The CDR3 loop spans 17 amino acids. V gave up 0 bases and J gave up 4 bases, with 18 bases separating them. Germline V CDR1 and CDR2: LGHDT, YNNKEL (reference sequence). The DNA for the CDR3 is TGTGCCAGCAGCCAAGAATTCAACGGACGCAGCGGCTATGGCTACACCTTC. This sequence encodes CASSQEFNGRSGYGYTF.

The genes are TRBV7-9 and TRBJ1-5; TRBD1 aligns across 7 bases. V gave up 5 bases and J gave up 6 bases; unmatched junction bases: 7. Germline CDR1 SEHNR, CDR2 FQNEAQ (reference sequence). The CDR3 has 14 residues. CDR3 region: CASSQNQGGQPQHF. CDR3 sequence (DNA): TGTGCCAGCAGCCAGAACCAGGGGGGTCAGCCCCAGCATTTT.

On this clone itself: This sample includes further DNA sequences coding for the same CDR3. The CDR3 DNA follows: TGTGCCAGCTCACCGGACAGCAACTATGGCTACACCTTC. Translated: CASSPDSNYGYTF. This chain links TRBV18 with TRBJ1-2; tentative D call: TRBD1 (6 bases). The CDR3 spans 13 residues. In germline, CDR1 is KGHSH, CDR2 LQKENI. V was pared by 3 bases and J by 2 bases, with 7 bases between.

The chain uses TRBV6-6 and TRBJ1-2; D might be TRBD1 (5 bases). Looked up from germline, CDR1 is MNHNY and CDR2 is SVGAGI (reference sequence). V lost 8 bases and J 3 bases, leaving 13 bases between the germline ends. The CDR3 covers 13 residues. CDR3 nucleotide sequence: TGTGCCAGCTCGGCAGGGTTGGACTATGGCTACACCTTC. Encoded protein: CASSAGLDYGYTF.

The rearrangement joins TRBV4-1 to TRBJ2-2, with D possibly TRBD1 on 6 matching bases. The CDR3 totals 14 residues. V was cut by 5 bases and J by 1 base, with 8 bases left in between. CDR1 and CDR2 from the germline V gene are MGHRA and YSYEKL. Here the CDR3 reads CASSKQGNTGELFF. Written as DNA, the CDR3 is TGCGCCAGCAGCAAACAGGGGAACACCGGGGAGCTGTTTTTT.

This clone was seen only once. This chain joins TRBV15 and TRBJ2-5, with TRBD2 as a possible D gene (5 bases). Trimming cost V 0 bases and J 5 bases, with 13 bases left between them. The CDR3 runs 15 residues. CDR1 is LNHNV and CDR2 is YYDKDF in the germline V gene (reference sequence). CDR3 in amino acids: CATSRDRFRGETQYF. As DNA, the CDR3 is TGTGCCACCAGCAGAGATCGTTTTCGCGGGGAGACCCAGTACTTC.

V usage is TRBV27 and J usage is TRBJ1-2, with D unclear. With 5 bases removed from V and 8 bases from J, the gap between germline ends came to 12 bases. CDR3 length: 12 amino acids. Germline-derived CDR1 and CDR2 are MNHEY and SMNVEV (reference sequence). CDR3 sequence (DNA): TGTGCCAGCAGTGGCCTTTCGTGGGGCTACACCTTC. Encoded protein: CASSGLSWGYTF.

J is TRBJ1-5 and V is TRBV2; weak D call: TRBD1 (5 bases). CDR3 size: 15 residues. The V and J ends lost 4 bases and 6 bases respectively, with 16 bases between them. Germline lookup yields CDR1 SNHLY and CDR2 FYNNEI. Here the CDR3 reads CASSVPGGAGQPQHF. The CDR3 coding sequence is TGTGCCAGCAGTGTACCGGGGGGAGCGGGTCAGCCCCAGCATTTT.

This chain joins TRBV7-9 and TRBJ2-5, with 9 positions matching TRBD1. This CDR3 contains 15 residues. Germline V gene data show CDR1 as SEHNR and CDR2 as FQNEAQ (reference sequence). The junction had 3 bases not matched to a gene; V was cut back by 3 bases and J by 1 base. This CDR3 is CASSLGQGTQETQYF. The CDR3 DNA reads TGTGCCAGCAGCTTGGGACAGGGAACCCAAGAGACCCAGTACTTC.

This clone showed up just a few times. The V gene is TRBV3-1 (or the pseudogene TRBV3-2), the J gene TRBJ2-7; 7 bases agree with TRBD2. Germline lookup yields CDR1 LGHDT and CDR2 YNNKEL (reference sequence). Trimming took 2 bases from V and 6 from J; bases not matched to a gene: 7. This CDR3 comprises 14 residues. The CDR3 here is CASSQQDGRREQYF. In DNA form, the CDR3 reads TGTGCCAGCAGCCAACAGGACGGGAGGCGCGAGCAGTACTTC.

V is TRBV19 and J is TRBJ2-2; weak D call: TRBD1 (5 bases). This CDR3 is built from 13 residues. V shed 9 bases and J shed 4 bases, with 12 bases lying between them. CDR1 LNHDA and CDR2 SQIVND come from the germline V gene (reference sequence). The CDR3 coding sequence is TGTGCCAGCCTCCAGGGAATCACCGGGGAGCTGTTTTTT. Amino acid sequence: CASLQGITGELFF.